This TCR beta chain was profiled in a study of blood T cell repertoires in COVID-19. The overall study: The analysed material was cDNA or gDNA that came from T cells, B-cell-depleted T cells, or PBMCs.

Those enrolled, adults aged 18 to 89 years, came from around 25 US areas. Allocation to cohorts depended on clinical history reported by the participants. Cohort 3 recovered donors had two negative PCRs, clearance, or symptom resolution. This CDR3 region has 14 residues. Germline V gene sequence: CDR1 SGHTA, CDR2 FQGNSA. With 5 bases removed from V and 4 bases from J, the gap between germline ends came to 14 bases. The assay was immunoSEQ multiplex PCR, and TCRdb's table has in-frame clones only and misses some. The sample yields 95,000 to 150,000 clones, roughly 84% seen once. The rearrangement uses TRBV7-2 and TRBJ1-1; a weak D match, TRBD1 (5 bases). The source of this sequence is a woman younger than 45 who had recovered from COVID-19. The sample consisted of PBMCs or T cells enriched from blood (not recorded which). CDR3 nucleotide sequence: TGTGCCAGCAGCGGCCGGGGGGGGGTCACTGAAGCTTTCTTT. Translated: CASSGRGGVTEAFF.